Presented here are 21 T cell receptor beta chains from one specimen sequenced in a study of T-cell reconstitution after alpha-beta-depleted transplantation in children. Preparing the TCRbeta library involved the use of unique molecular identifiers. TCRdb analysed the PCR reads with MiXCR anew, one entry per CDR3 protein. The sample carries 200,000 to 250,000 distinct CDR3 sequences, around 9.2% recorded once. The sequencing used PBMCs, mostly from graft donor cells, collected 360 days after TCRalphabeta/CD19-depleted stem cell transplant. The receptor source for this set is a male patient under 10 years old who had a stem cell transplant for acute myeloid leukemia, so the T cells may come from the graft donor.

This clonotype was seen repeatedly, ten times or more. In nucleotides, the CDR3 is TGCAGCGTTGAATCCCGGGATGTAGCGAAGGGTGGTAATGAGCAGTTCTTC. It translates to CSVESRDVAKGGNEQFF. V is TRBV29-1 and J is TRBJ2-1, with D possibly being TRBD2 (5 bases). The V gene's germline CDR1 is SQVTM and CDR2 ANQGSEA. V was cut by 2 bases and J by 7 bases, with 24 bases left in between. The CDR3 runs to 17 residues.

This clonotype was detected ten times or more. The chain combines TRBV6-1 with TRBJ2-3, with 9 positions matching TRBD2. The germline V gene has CDR1 MNHNS and CDR2 SASEGT. V lost 6 bases to trimming and J lost 1 base; unmatched junction nucleotides: 5. The CDR3 has 15 amino acids. The CDR3 spells CASRPRTSGTDTQYF. In DNA form, the CDR3 reads TGTGCCAGCAGACCCCGGACTAGCGGCACAGATACGCAGTATTTT.

This clonotype was seen at least ten times. The rearrangement joins TRBV20-1 to TRBJ2-3; TRBD2 might be the D (5 bases). From germline, CDR1 is DFQATT and CDR2 SNEGSKA (reference sequence). The ends were cut back, 0 bases at V and 0 bases at J, with 10 bases in the middle. This CDR3 comprises 15 residues. Written as DNA, the CDR3 is TGCAGTGCTAGAGAGCTAAGCGGTAGCACAGATACGCAGTATTTT. This translates into CSARELSGSTDTQYF.

The V gene is TRBV6-2 or TRBV6-3, the J gene TRBJ2-3, with 8 bases that match TRBD2. Germline V gene sequence: CDR1 MNHEY, CDR2 SVGEGT. J lost 1 base, V lost 2 bases, and 8 bases had no gene match. The CDR3 length is 17 residues. For the CDR3, the DNA is TGTGCCAGCAGTTACCCGGTAGGGCGGGAGGGCACAGATACGCAGTATTTT. Translated, it gives CASSYPVGREGTDTQYF.

This clonotype was picked up a small number of times. V and J are TRBV12-5 and TRBJ1-4; 7 bases map to TRBD1. Germline CDR1 is LGHNT and CDR2 is FRNRAP. The trim removed 9 bases at V and 4 bases at J, leaving 2 bases unmatched. The CDR3 has 12 amino acids. CDR3 coding DNA: TGTGCTAGCCGGGACAGTAATGAAAAACTGTTTTTT. Protein product: CASRDSNEKLFF.

The chain uses TRBV5-1 and TRBJ2-1; 8 nucleotides agree with TRBD2. V dropped 4 bases and J dropped 6; count of bases not matched to a gene: 15. The germline CDR1 and CDR2 sequences are SGHRS and YFSETQ. This CDR3 has 17 amino acids. This CDR3 reads CASSVGRGGSGSNEQFF. The CDR3 coding sequence is TGCGCCAGCAGCGTCGGCCGGGGGGGAAGCGGGAGCAATGAGCAGTTCTTC.

This clonotype was seen many times. The chain recombines TRBV12-3 or TRBV12-4 with TRBJ2-1; the match to TRBD2 covers 7 bases. V lost 6 bases and J lost 2; bases outside the gene matches: 7. The CDR3 has 15 residues. Here the CDR3 reads CASRPAGKAYNEQFF. Here the CDR3 DNA reads TGTGCCAGCAGACCAGCGGGAAAGGCCTACAATGAGCAGTTCTTC.

This clonotype has a count of ten or more. This chain connects TRBV5-1 to TRBJ2-1; TRBD1 aligns across 7 bases. This CDR3 is built from 16 residues. Germline CDR1 SGHRS, CDR2 YFSETQ. Trimming took 2 bases from V and 4 from J; bases not matched to a gene: 9. This CDR3 is CASSFEPATGYNEQFF. CDR3 in DNA: TGCGCCAGCAGCTTTGAGCCTGCGACAGGGTACAATGAGCAGTTCTTC. Full variable domain (remainder filled in from reference TRBV5-1 and TRBJ2-1): KAGVTQTPRYLIKTRGQQVTLSCSPISGHRSVSWYQQTPGQGLQFLFEYFSETQRNKGNFPGRFSGRQFSNSRSEMNVSTLELGDSALYLCASSFEPATGYNEQFFGPGTRLTVL.

Here the CDR3 reads CASSQLGTGDNIQYF. CDR3 sequence (DNA): TGTGCCAGCAGCCAACTCGGGACAGGAGACAACATTCAGTACTTC. The V and J genes are TRBV14 and TRBJ2-4; 8 bases agree with TRBD1. CDR3 length: 15 residues. V was pared by 2 bases and J by 7 bases, with 7 bases of the junction left unmatched. Germline loops: CDR1 SGHDN, CDR2 FVKESK.

The V and J genes are TRBV5-1 and TRBJ2-3; TRBD1 is a possible D gene (5 bases). V lost 0 bases to trimming and J lost 2 bases, with 10 bases between them. CDR1 and CDR2 from the germline V gene are SGHRS and YFSETQ. The CDR3 consists of 15 residues. CDR3 residues: CASSLAGHITDTQYF. The CDR3 DNA reads as TGCGCCAGCAGCTTGGCCGGACATATCACAGATACGCAGTATTTT.

Ten or more counts support this clonotype. The chain carries TRBV5-1 and TRBJ2-1; D is uncertain. Germline assignment: CDR1 SGHRS and CDR2 YFSETQ. Trimming stripped 4 bases from V and 7 bases from J, with 9 bases between. This CDR3 has 12 residues. In nucleotides, the CDR3 is TGCGCCAGCAGCCCCCACGTGAATGAGCAGTTCTTC. Translating it yields CASSPHVNEQFF.

This clonotype was detected ten times or more. This chain uses TRBV5-1 with TRBJ2-1; 14 nucleotides agree with TRBD2. The CDR3 spans 20 residues. Per germline, CDR1 SGHRS and CDR2 YFSETQ. With V trimmed by 2 bases and J by 3 bases, 13 bases remained unmatched. CDR3 nucleotide sequence: TGCGCCAGCAGCTTCTACACCGGGACTAGCGGGAGAACAAGCTACAATGAGCAGTTCTTC. This sequence encodes CASSFYTGTSGRTSYNEQFF.

This clonotype has a count of ten or more. The CDR3 spells CASSLVSGGQPQHF. DNA of the CDR3: TGCGCCAGCAGCTTGGTGTCAGGGGGGCAGCCCCAGCATTTT. The chain is built from TRBV5-1 and TRBJ1-5; 7 bases match TRBD1. Germline V gene data show CDR1 as SGHRS and CDR2 as YFSETQ. After removal of 0 bases from V and 7 bases from J, the junction contained 4 bases not matched to a gene. CDR3 length: 14 residues.

The V gene is TRBV7-3, the J gene TRBJ2-1; 9 nucleotides line up with TRBD2. J lost 9 bases, V lost 2 bases, and 11 bases had no gene match. This CDR3 region has 16 residues. CDR1 is SGHTA and CDR2 is FQGTGA in the germline V gene. The CDR3 region is CASSLSPGTSRGEQFF. CDR3 DNA sequence: TGTGCCAGCAGCTTATCCCCCGGGACTAGCAGGGGTGAGCAGTTCTTC.

The chain employs TRBV5-1 and TRBJ2-7; D unresolved. Germline CDR1 is SGHRS and CDR2 is YFSETQ. The CDR3 runs 16 residues. Trimming removed 2 bases from V and 3 bases from J, with 18 bases in between. The CDR3 DNA reads as TGCGCCAGCAGCTTACAGTCCGGACCGGGCCACTACGAGCAGTACTTC. Amino acids: CASSLQSGPGHYEQYF. Full variable domain (outside the CDR3, taken from reference TRBV5-1 and TRBJ2-7): KAGVTQTPRYLIKTRGQQVTLSCSPISGHRSVSWYQQTPGQGLQFLFEYFSETQRNKGNFPGRFSGRQFSNSRSEMNVSTLELGDSALYLCASSLQSGPGHYEQYFGPGTRLTVT.

The rearrangement uses TRBV20-1 and TRBJ1-5; D perhaps matches TRBD1 (5 bases). The CDR3 spans 14 residues. V was pared by 3 bases and J by 0 bases, with 9 bases between. Looked up from germline, CDR1 is DFQATT and CDR2 is SNEGSKA (reference sequence). This chain's CDR3 is CSASGGFSNQPQHF. As DNA, the CDR3 is TGCAGTGCTAGTGGGGGTTTTAGCAATCAGCCCCAGCATTTT.

This clonotype was detected only a few times. The CDR3 DNA reads TGCAGTGCTAGAGGGTGGCGGGGGGGCCTTCAGACAGATACGCAGTATTTT. Protein product: CSARGWRGGLQTDTQYF. V is TRBV20-1 and J is TRBJ2-3, with TRBD2 matching 9 bases. Germline V gives CDR1 DFQATT, CDR2 SNEGSKA (reference sequence). Trimming removed 1 base from V and 3 bases from J; junction bases left unmatched: 11. This CDR3 contains 17 residues.

The gene calls are TRBV5-1 and TRBJ2-1; 9 bases line up with TRBD2. The V gene's germline CDR1 is SGHRS and CDR2 YFSETQ. The CDR3 totals 15 residues. V lost 3 bases to trimming and J lost 2 bases; unmatched junction nucleotides: 3. The CDR3 DNA reads TGCGCCAGCAGCTCAGGACTAGCGACCTACAATGAGCAGTTCTTC. Translated, it gives CASSSGLATYNEQFF.

This clonotype was seen repeatedly, ten times or more. This sequence joins TRBV21-1 and TRBJ2-7; the table names TRBD1, a call not compared with the DNA. TRBV21-1 has pseudogene status. This CDR3 region has 15 residues. The CDR3 sequence: CASSKGGQGPYEQYV. In DNA, the CDR3 is TGTGCCAGCAGCAAAGGGGGACAGGGGCCCTACGAGCAGTACGTC.

Worth noting for this clonotype: This may be a read error, as it is one base from a much larger clone. The chain couples TRBV29-1 to TRBJ1-1; the D is unclear. The CDR3 has 13 amino acids. In germline, CDR1 is SQVTM, CDR2 ANQGSEA. CDR3 bases: TGCAGCGCCGTGGCGGGCAGGAACACTGAACCTTTCTTT. Translated: CSAVAGRNTEPFF.

This clonotype has ten or more counts. The chain recombines TRBV6-5 with TRBJ2-5; D is possibly TRBD2 (6 bases). Germline values: CDR1 MNHEY, CDR2 SVGAGI. The CDR3 spans 14 residues. The V gene lost 0 bases and the J gene lost 1 base, with 6 bases spanning the gap. The CDR3 sequence is CASSYSGGQETQYF. The CDR3 DNA is TGTGCCAGCAGTTACTCCGGGGGCCAAGAGACCCAGTACTTC.